These 14 T cell receptor beta chains were sequenced from one sample in a study of cytomegalovirus exposure and HLA in healthy donors. Amplification used 60 Vbeta primers and 13 Jbeta primers. Here immunoSEQ multiplex PCR was the method, and the copy in TCRdb shows in-frame clones only, minus some. Counted here are about 130,000 clones, under 90% occurring once; the ten biggest clones make up 0.7%. The specimen sequenced was PBMCs. The receptors were gathered from a man between 18 and 29 years old in good health and CMV-seronegative.

This chain joins TRBV15 and TRBJ2-7, with D possibly being TRBD1 (6 bases). The CDR3 length is 14 residues. CDR1 is LNHNV, CDR2 YYDKDF, per germline (reference sequence). Between the trimmed V and J ends, which lost 3 bases and 0 bases, there was a span of 9 bases. CDR3 region: CATSRDSDSYEQYF. CDR3 in DNA: TGTGCCACCAGCAGGGACAGCGACTCCTACGAGCAGTACTTC.

The CDR3 bases are TGTGCTAGTGGTGACGCAGGGCAGGGCAACTACGAGCAGTACTTC. Translated, it gives CASGDAGQGNYEQYF. The rearrangement links TRBV12-5 to TRBJ2-7, with D tentatively TRBD1 (5 bases). The germline gives CDR1 LGHNT, CDR2 FRNRAP. The CDR3 spans 15 residues. V gave up 5 bases and J gave up 3 bases, with 17 bases separating them.

V and J are TRBV19 and TRBJ1-5; 8 bases align to TRBD1. CDR1 is LNHDA, CDR2 SQIVND, per germline (reference sequence). V was clipped by 3 bases and J by 6 bases; unmatched bases: 16. This CDR3 has 18 amino acids. The CDR3 loop is CASSIIGLWQGAGQPQHF. CDR3 sequence (DNA): TGTGCCAGTAGTATTATCGGTTTATGGCAGGGGGCCGGTCAGCCCCAGCATTTT.

In its sample, this clone was seen once. The chain recombines TRBV18 with TRBJ1-1; 7 nucleotides agree with TRBD1. The CDR3 is made up of 14 amino acids. V shed 2 bases and J 7 bases; nucleotides not matched to a gene: 7. Germline V CDR1 and CDR2: KGHSH, LQKENI. The CDR3 protein is CASSPKPGQYEAFF. CDR3 nucleotide sequence: TGTGCCAGCTCACCAAAACCGGGACAGTATGAAGCTTTCTTT.

This chain connects TRBV20-1 to TRBJ2-7; the match to TRBD1 covers 7 bases. Germline values: CDR1 DFQATT, CDR2 SNEGSKA (reference sequence). V shed 6 bases, J shed 4 bases, and the junction held 3 bases outside the gene matches. The CDR3 totals 11 residues. The CDR3 DNA reads TGCAGTGCAACGGGACAGTACGAGCAGTACTTC. Translation gives CSATGQYEQYF.

The J gene is TRBJ2-5, the V gene TRBV14; 8 bases are shared with TRBD2. V was clipped by 1 base and J by 0 bases; unmatched bases: 4. This CDR3 is 16 amino acids long. In germline, CDR1 is SGHDN, CDR2 FVKESK. CDR3 region: CASSQGTSWYQETQYF. In DNA form, the CDR3 reads TGTGCCAGCAGCCAAGGGACTAGCTGGTACCAAGAGACCCAGTACTTC. The complete variable domain, with remaining parts taken from reference TRBV14 and TRBJ2-5, reads EAGVTQFPSHSVIEKGQTVTLRCDPISGHDNLYWYRRVMGKEIKFLLHFVKESKQDESGMPNNRFLAERTGGTYSTLKVQPAELEDSGVYFCASSQGTSWYQETQYFGPGTRLLVL.

The rearrangement uses TRBV4-3 and TRBJ2-1, with TRBD2 matching 7 bases. CDR1 and CDR2 from the germline V gene are LGHNA and YSLEER. This CDR3 is built from 17 residues. Trimming cost V 4 bases and J 0 bases; bases outside gene matches: 9. The DNA for the CDR3 is TGCGCCAGCAGCCCCCATTTCGGGGGGAGCTCCTACAATGAGCAGTTCTTC. It yields the protein CASSPHFGGSSYNEQFF.

The V gene is TRBV7-2, the J gene TRBJ1-6; tentatively, D is TRBD1 (5 bases). This CDR3 is 15 amino acids long. Between the trimmed V and J ends, which lost 5 bases and 10 bases, there was a span of 18 bases. Looked up from germline, CDR1 is SGHTA and CDR2 is FQGNSA. In DNA form, the CDR3 reads TGTGCCAGCAGCCGGTGGAGGGGCGGCGGGTCACCCCTCCACTTT. It yields the protein CASSRWRGGGSPLHF.

The chain has TRBV29-1 and TRBJ2-3; 11 bases map to TRBD2. The CDR3 runs 15 residues. CDR1 is SQVTM and CDR2 is ANQGSEA in the germline V gene. V was pared by 4 bases and J by 3 bases, with 6 bases of the junction left unmatched. CDR3 sequence: CSVVGGLAVTDTQYF. In DNA, the CDR3 is TGCAGCGTTGTAGGGGGACTAGCGGTGACAGATACGCAGTATTTT.

This sequence joins TRBV4-3 and TRBJ2-3; 9 positions agree with TRBD1. This CDR3 region has 16 residues. V gave up 0 bases and J gave up 6 bases; unmatched junction bases: 7. CDR1 and CDR2 from the germline V gene are LGHNA and YSLEER. The CDR3 protein is CASSQDLGQGADTQYF. The CDR3 region has the DNA TGCGCCAGCAGCCAAGATTTGGGACAGGGAGCGGATACGCAGTATTTT.

The chain recombines TRBV18 with TRBJ1-1; D might be TRBD1 (5 bases). Trimming removed 4 bases at V and 1 base at J, with 10 bases between. This CDR3 contains 14 residues. CDR1 and CDR2 (germline): KGHSH, LQKENI. The CDR3 loop is CASSLQAWNTEAFF. CDR3 coding DNA: TGTGCCAGCTCACTACAGGCTTGGAACACTGAAGCTTTCTTT.

This chain connects TRBV25-1 to TRBJ1-2, with D unresolved. The CDR3 loop spans 12 amino acids. V lost 2 bases, J lost 4 bases, and 5 bases lay in between. Germline values: CDR1 MGHDK, CDR2 SYGVNS. The CDR3 loop reads CASSEVLYGYTF. In DNA, the CDR3 is TGTGCCAGCAGTGAAGTCCTCTATGGCTACACCTTC.

The chain is built from TRBV27 and TRBJ1-2, with a tentative D call TRBD1 (6 bases). This CDR3 has 14 residues. Germline V gene lookup returns CDR1 MNHEY and CDR2 SMNVEV (reference sequence). Trimming removed 5 bases at V and 4 bases at J, with 14 bases between. CDR3 region: CASSPPGHLYGYTF. CDR3 DNA: TGTGCCAGCAGTCCTCCGGGACACCTCTATGGCTACACCTTC.

The rearrangement links TRBV25-1 to TRBJ2-3; D uncertain. The CDR3 is 17 residues long. From germline, CDR1 is MGHDK and CDR2 SYGVNS. Trimming took 6 bases from V and 0 from J, leaving 19 bases between them. The CDR3 nucleotides read TGTGCCAGCAGGGTTCAGGATCAGACGTTCAGCACAGATACGCAGTATTTT. Amino acids: CASRVQDQTFSTDTQYF.